This paragraph covers one TCR beta chain sequence. Antigen: not known. The CDR3 covers 15 residues. Trimming pared 1 base from V and 3 bases from J, leaving 11 bases between. The germline V gene encodes CDR1 MGHRA and CDR2 YSYEKL. This sample stems from a study of shared clonotypes between healthy human individuals. Overall study findings and caveats: Some naive CD4 clonotypes, 4% to 6%, turned up in common across several donors. Only blood was sampled; tissue repertoires likely differ.

Methods used by the authors: Without quality scores, immunoSEQ junctional reads could not be filtered like full-length reads. Measured with immunoSEQ multiplex PCR; TCRdb has only the in-frame clones, and not every one. That table supplies the V and J calls and clone size; D and trimming were determined from the DNA. The top ten clones hold around 1.5% of a sample with 950,000 to 1,300,000 clones, around 76% of them seen once. V usage is TRBV4-1 and J usage is TRBJ2-3; a weak D match, TRBD2 (5 bases). Material: memory CD4+ T cells sorted from blood. As for subset: CD45RA-negative fraction. The sequence derives from a man younger than 35 in good health. The CDR3, as DNA: TGCGCCAGCAGCCAAGTCGGACTCCGTACAGATACGCAGTATTTT. It yields the protein CASSQVGLRTDTQYF.